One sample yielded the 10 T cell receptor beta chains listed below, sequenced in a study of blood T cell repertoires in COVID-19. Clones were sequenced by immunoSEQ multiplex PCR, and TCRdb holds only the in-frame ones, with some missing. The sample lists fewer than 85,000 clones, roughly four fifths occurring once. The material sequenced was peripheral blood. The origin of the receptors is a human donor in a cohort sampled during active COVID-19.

The CDR3, as DNA: TGTGCCAGTAGTAGACAGCTTAATCAGCCCCAGCATTTT. It yields the protein CASSRQLNQPQHF. This rearrangement joins TRBV19 to TRBJ1-5; weak D call: TRBD1 (5 bases). Between the trimmed V and J ends, which lost 4 bases and 4 bases, there was a span of 8 bases. The V gene's germline CDR1 is LNHDA and CDR2 SQIVND (reference sequence). The CDR3 is 13 residues long.

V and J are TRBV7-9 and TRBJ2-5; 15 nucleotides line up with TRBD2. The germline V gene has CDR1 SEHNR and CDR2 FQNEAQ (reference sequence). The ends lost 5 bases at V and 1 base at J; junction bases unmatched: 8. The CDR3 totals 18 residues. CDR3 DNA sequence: TGTGCCAGCAGCGACACAGGGGGACTAGCGGGGGGCCAAGAGACCCAGTACTTC. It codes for CASSDTGGLAGGQETQYF.

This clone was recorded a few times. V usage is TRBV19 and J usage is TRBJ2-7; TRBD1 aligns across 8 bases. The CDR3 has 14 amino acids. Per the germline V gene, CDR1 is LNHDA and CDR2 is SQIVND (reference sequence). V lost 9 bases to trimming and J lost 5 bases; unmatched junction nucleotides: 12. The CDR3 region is CASSATGALDEQYF. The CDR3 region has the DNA TGTGCCAGCAGCGCGACAGGGGCGTTGGACGAGCAGTACTTC.

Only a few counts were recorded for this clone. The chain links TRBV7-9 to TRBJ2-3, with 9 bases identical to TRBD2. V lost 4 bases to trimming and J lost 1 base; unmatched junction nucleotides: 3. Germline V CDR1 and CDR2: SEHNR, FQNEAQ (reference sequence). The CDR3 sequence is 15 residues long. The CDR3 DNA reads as TGTGCCAGCAGCTCGTGGACTAGCGGCACAGATACGCAGTATTTT. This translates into CASSSWTSGTDTQYF.

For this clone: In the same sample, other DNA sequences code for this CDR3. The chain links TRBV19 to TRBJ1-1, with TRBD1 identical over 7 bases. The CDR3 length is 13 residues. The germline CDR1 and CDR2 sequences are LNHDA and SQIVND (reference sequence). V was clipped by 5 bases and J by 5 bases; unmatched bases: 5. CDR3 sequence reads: CASSYRGQTEAFF. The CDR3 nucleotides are TGTGCCAGTAGTTACCGGGGACAGACTGAAGCTTTCTTT. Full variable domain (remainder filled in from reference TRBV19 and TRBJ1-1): DGGITQSPKYLFRKEGQNVTLSCEQNLNHDAMYWYRQDPGQGLRLIYYSQIVNDFQKGDIAEGYSVSREKKESFPLTVTSAQKNPTAFYLCASSYRGQTEAFFGQGTRLTVV.

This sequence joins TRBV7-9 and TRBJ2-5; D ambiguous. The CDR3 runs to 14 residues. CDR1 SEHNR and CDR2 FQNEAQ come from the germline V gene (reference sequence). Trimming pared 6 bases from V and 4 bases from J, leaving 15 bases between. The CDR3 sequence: CASRLLSEVETQYF. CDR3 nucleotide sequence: TGTGCCAGCAGACTCCTGAGTGAGGTAGAGACCCAGTACTTC.

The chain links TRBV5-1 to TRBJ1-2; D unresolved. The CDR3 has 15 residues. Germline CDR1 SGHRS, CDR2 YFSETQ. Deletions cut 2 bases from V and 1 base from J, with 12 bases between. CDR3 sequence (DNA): TGCGCCAGCAGCTTCCGGGGAGGCCTTAACTATGGCTACACCTTC. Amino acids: CASSFRGGLNYGYTF.

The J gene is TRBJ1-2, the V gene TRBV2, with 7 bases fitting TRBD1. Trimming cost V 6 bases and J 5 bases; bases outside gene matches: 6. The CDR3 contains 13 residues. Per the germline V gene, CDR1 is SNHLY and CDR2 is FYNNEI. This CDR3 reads CASRPGQVYGYTF. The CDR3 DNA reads TGTGCCAGCAGGCCCGGACAGGTTTATGGCTACACCTTC.

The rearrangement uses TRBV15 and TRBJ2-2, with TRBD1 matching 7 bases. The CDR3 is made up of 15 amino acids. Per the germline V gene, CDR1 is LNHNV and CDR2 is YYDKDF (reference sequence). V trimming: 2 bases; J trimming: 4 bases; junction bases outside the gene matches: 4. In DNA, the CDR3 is TGTGCCACCAGCAGAACAGGGGCGGGCACCGGGGAGCTGTTTTTT. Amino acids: CATSRTGAGTGELFF.

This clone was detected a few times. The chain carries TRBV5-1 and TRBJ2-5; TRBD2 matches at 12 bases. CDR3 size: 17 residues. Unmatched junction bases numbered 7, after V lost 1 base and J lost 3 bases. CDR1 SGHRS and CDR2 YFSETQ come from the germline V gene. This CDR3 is CASSLRPSGGAEETQYF. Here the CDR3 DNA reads TGCGCCAGCAGCTTGAGGCCTAGCGGGGGGGCCGAAGAGACCCAGTACTTC.